This is a list of T cell receptor beta chains from one sample in a study of blood T cells in healthy people across ages. TCRdb recomputed calls from the 5' RACE reads with MiXCR, one row per CDR3 protein. This table has 1.5 million to 2 million distinct CDR3 sequences, around 40% appearing once. Material for sequencing was blood. The receptors here all came from a human donor in good health. CDR3s include the opening cysteine and the closing phenylalanine or tryptophan. A D gene is named only where the DNA matches it firmly. Rows give clone size only sometimes, using once, few, many, or a class for an expanded clone.

D,J,size,V,CDR3,DNA
.,TRBJ1-4,.,TRBV11-2,CASSHLTGSTNEKLFF,TGTGCCAGCAGCCACTTAACAGGTTCAACTAATGAAAAACTGTTTTTT
.,TRBJ1-2,.,TRBV27,CASSPERGGVGYGYTF,TGTGCCAGCAGTCCTGAAAGAGGGGGGGTTGGCTATGGCTACACCTTC
.,TRBJ2-3,few,TRBV20-1,CSASPWVLGDTQYF,TGCAGTGCTAGTCCCTGGGTTCTGGGGGATACGCAGTATTTT
.,TRBJ2-7,.,TRBV5-1,CASSAWTPYEQYF,TGCGCCAGCAGCGCGTGGACACCCTACGAGCAGTACTTC
.,TRBJ2-7,few,TRBV9,CASSVGWGGYEQYF,TGTGCCAGCAGCGTTGGATGGGGAGGTTACGAGCAGTACTTC
.,TRBJ2-7,few,TRBV10-3,CAIPNRLWSCEQYF,TGTGCCATCCCGAATCGTCTCTGGTCTTGCGAGCAGTACTTC
TRBD2,TRBJ2-7,few,TRBV27,CASSLSSLAGEQYF,TGTGCCAGCAGTTTATCCTCGCTAGCGGGCGAGCAGTACTTC
.,TRBJ1-2,.,TRBV7-2,CASSLGPGRYGYTF,TGTGCCAGCAGCTTAGGGCCAGGGCGCTATGGCTACACCTTC
.,TRBJ2-3,once,TRBV4-2,CASSPTGADPTDTQYF,TGTGCCAGCAGCCCAACAGGCGCCGACCCCACAGATACGCAGTATTTT
TRBD2,TRBJ2-3,few,TRBV4-1,CASSQGIAGDTDTQYF,TGCGCCAGCAGCCAGGGTATAGCGGGGGACACAGATACGCAGTATTTT
TRBD1,TRBJ2-1,few,TRBV7-3,CASSLLSGQGLFF,TGTGCCAGCAGCTTACTATCGGGACAGGGTTTGTTCTTC
.,TRBJ2-7,.,TRBV7-2,CASSFRSNGQSSYEQYF,TGTGCCAGCAGCTTTAGATCGAACGGGCAAAGCTCCTACGAGCAGTACTTC
TRBD2,TRBJ2-3,few,TRBV5-1,CASSYLLAGDMDTQYF,TGCGCCAGCAGCTACCTACTAGCGGGGGATATGGATACGCAGTATTTT
.,TRBJ2-7,.,TRBV7-2,CASSPTGQVYEQYF,TGTGCCAGCAGCCCTACAGGGCAAGTATATGAGCAGTACTTC
TRBD1,TRBJ2-6,few,TRBV28,CASRDRVLSSVSSGANVLTF,TGTGCCAGCAGGGACAGGGTATTAAGTTCGGTATCATCTGGGGCCAACGTCCTGACTTTC
.,TRBJ2-7,few,TRBV6-1,CASMVAPGSYEQYF,TGTGCCAGCATGGTGGCTCCCGGCTCCTACGAGCAGTACTTC
TRBD1,TRBJ1-2,few,TRBV24-1,CATSDTSGTGFAGAYGYTF,TGTGCCACCAGTGATACATCCGGGACAGGTTTTGCGGGGGCTTATGGCTACACCTTC
TRBD1,TRBJ1-1,few,TRBV27,CASSSSRGEVNTEAFF,TGTGCCAGCAGTTCTAGCAGGGGGGAGGTGAACACTGAAGCTTTCTTT
.,TRBJ2-1,.,TRBV7-8,CASRKGRFGDRALRNEQFF,TGTGCCAGCAGAAAAGGGAGGTTCGGTGACAGGGCTTTACGCAATGAGCAGTTCTTC
.,TRBJ1-2,.,TRBV24-1,CATSEPGGGYTF,TGTGCCACCAGTGAACCGGGGGGAGGCTACACCTTC
.,TRBJ1-4,.,TRBV7-2,CASSLDWTDEKLFF,TGTGCCAGCAGCTTAGACTGGACAGATGAAAAACTGTTTTTT
TRBD2,TRBJ2-7,.,TRBV5-1,CASKVDSGGSYEQYF,TGCGCCAGCAAGGTCGATAGCGGGGGTTCCTACGAGCAGTACTTC
TRBD1,TRBJ1-1,.,TRBV20-1,CSARGPGQWANTEAFF,TGCAGTGCTAGAGGGCCGGGACAGTGGGCGAACACTGAAGCTTTCTTT
.,TRBJ2-1,few,TRBV15,CATSRASGGGHNEQFF,TGTGCCACCAGCAGGGCGTCAGGTGGGGGGCACAATGAGCAGTTCTTC
TRBD2,TRBJ2-3,.,TRBV7-2,CASSLWTSPLYTQYF,TGTGCCAGCAGTCTTTGGACTAGCCCACTATATACGCAGTATTTT
.,TRBJ1-2,.,TRBV6-6,CASSYGDGSGYTF,TGTGCCAGCAGTTACGGGGACGGTTCTGGCTACACCTTC
.,TRBJ1-2,.,TRBV5-5,CASSFQLHKLNYGYTF,TGTGCCAGCAGCTTCCAGCTACACAAACTTAACTATGGCTACACCTTC
.,TRBJ2-7,many,TRBV12-5,CASGLVLSKAPYEQYF,TGTGCTAGTGGTTTGGTTTTGTCAAAGGCTCCTTACGAGCAGTACTTC
TRBD2,TRBJ2-3,.,TRBV6-2/TRBV6-3,CASRRHPSGGTDTQYF,TGTGCCAGCAGACGGCACCCTAGCGGGGGCACAGATACGCAGTATTTT
.,TRBJ2-1,.,TRBV12-3/TRBV12-4,CASSHDTYNEQFF,TGTGCCAGCAGTCATGACACGTACAATGAGCAGTTCTTC
.,TRBJ2-3,.,TRBV25-1,CASTGLGVVDTQYF,TGTGCCAGCACCGGACTGGGAGTTGTCGATACGCAGTATTTT
TRBD1,TRBJ1-2,.,TRBV20-1,CSAIRDSGPYGYTF,TGCAGTGCTATCCGGGACAGCGGGCCATATGGCTACACCTTC
.,TRBJ1-2,once,TRBV24-1,CATSAHDDNYGYTF,TGTGCCACCAGTGCCCATGACGATAACTATGGCTACACCTTC
.,TRBJ1-2,.,TRBV20-1,CSARETAPNYGYTF,TGCAGTGCTAGAGAGACAGCTCCTAACTATGGCTACACCTTC
.,TRBJ2-5,.,TRBV11-2,CASSMSRETQYF,TGTGCCAGCAGCATGAGCCGCGAGACCCAGTACTTC
TRBD1,TRBJ1-4,.,TRBV6-5,CASSYNTGGTEKLFF,TGTGCCAGCAGTTACAATACAGGGGGCACTGAAAAACTGTTTTTT
.,TRBJ2-5,.,TRBV29-1,CSVVSPSTTIETQYF,TGCAGCGTTGTTAGCCCGAGCACCACCATAGAGACCCAGTACTTC
.,TRBJ1-2,.,TRBV9,CASSPTGRNPTGYTF,TGTGCCAGCAGCCCTACAGGACGGAATCCTACGGGCTACACCTTC
.,TRBJ1-6,.,TRBV15,CATSIGQGGSPLHF,TGTGCCACCAGCATTGGCCAGGGTGGGTCACCCCTCCACTTT
.,TRBJ2-1,many,TRBV28,CASSGGALNEQFF,TGTGCCAGCTCTGGGGGGGCCCTGAATGAGCAGTTCTTC
.,TRBJ1-3,.,TRBV7-6,CASRSDSSGNTIYF,TGTGCCAGCAGATCGGACAGCTCTGGAAACACCATATATTTT
.,TRBJ1-2,once,TRBV29-1,CSVPADRNYGYTF,TGCAGCGTACCCGCTGACAGGAACTACGGCTACACCTTC
.,TRBJ1-4,.,TRBV6-6,CASRPSPLPTNEKLFF,TGTGCCAGCAGACCCTCCCCCCTACCAACTAATGAAAAACTGTTTTTT